A selection of T cell receptor beta chains follows, all from one sample in a study of blood T cell repertoires in COVID-19. Data came from immunoSEQ multiplex PCR; TCRdb stores just in-frame clones and leaves some out. In the table there are 250,000 to 300,000 clones, 85% to 90% of which are singletons. Sequences were obtained from PBMCs or T cells enriched from blood (not recorded which). These TCRs come from a woman between 55 and 75 years old who had recovered from COVID-19. The CDR3 runs from the conserved cysteine through the conserved F or W. The order of the fields is D gene, clone size, V gene, J gene, CDR3 protein, CDR3 DNA. The D gene is left open where the match is weak. Size is omitted from some rows. Given values are once, few, many or a class for expanded clones.

TRBD2	-	TRBV5-4	TRBJ2-3	CASSSGLAGGPGSDTQYF	TGTGCCAGCAGCTCTGGACTAGCGGGAGGGCCTGGGTCAGATACGCAGTATTTT
TRBD2	-	TRBV5-1	TRBJ2-1	CASSLAGGPTHEQFF	TGCGCCAGCAGCTTGGCGGGAGGCCCAACGCATGAGCAGTTCTTC
-	-	TRBV19	TRBJ2-7	CASSIRGEVYEQYF	TGTGCCAGTAGTATCAGGGGTGAAGTATACGAGCAGTACTTC
TRBD2	-	TRBV28	TRBJ2-2	CASRDGGSANTGELFF	TGTGCCAGCAGAGACGGGGGGTCGGCGAACACCGGGGAGCTGTTTTTT
TRBD1	-	TRBV5-1	TRBJ2-7	CASSLFRTGSHEQYF	TGCGCCAGCAGCTTATTCAGGACAGGGTCCCACGAGCAGTACTTC
-	-	TRBV24-1	TRBJ1-4	CATSDYYNEKLFF	TGTGCCACCAGTGATTACTATAATGAAAAACTGTTTTTT
-	-	TRBV28	TRBJ1-3	CASSPRVDTIYF	TGTGCCAGCAGTCCACGGGTAGACACCATATATTTT
TRBD1	-	TRBV5-1	TRBJ1-5	CASSLTGGNQPQHF	TGCGCCAGCAGCCTCACAGGGGGCAATCAGCCCCAGCATTTT
-	once	TRBV7-3	TRBJ1-1	CASSYHSGGGEAFF	TGTGCCAGCAGCTACCATTCCGGGGGAGGGGAAGCTTTCTTT
-	-	TRBV3-1/TRBV3-2	TRBJ1-5	CASSPRMENQPQHF	TGTGCCAGCAGCCCGAGAATGGAGAATCAGCCCCAGCATTTT
TRBD2	-	TRBV5-4	TRBJ2-3	CASSLWTSGPGTQYF	TGTGCCAGCAGCCTTTGGACTAGCGGTCCAGGTACGCAGTATTTT
TRBD2	-	TRBV19	TRBJ2-1	CASSGRTSGSYEQFF	TGTGCCAGTAGTGGACGGACTAGCGGGAGCTATGAGCAGTTCTTC
TRBD1	-	TRBV5-1	TRBJ1-1	CASRDITGAMNTEAFF	TGCGCCAGCAGGGACATTACAGGGGCTATGAACACTGAAGCTTTCTTT
-	-	TRBV6-5	TRBJ2-5	CASHVGDSAAETQYF	TGTGCCAGCCATGTGGGCGACAGCGCCGCAGAGACCCAGTACTTC
TRBD2	-	TRBV27	TRBJ2-5	CASSSQRPRGLLADPFYF	TGTGCCAGCAGCTCACAACGCCCTCGGGGCCTTCTAGCGGACCCTTTCTACTTC
-	-	TRBV7-6	TRBJ1-1	CASSLISIDSEAFF	TGTGCCAGCAGCTTAATTTCCATAGACAGTGAAGCTTTCTTT
-	-	TRBV5-1	TRBJ2-2	CASSLRGSLGELFF	TGCGCCAGCAGCTTAAGAGGGAGTCTCGGGGAGCTGTTTTTT
-	-	TRBV19	TRBJ2-7	CASRGQIYEQYF	TGTGCCAGTCGAGGCCAAATCTACGAGCAGTACTTC
-	few	TRBV7-8	TRBJ2-7	CASSLFMAGLYRYEQYF	TGTGCCAGCAGCTTATTTATGGCGGGACTGTATAGGTACGAGCAGTACTTC
TRBD2	-	TRBV7-6	TRBJ2-2	CASSLLQREGFSGELFF	TGTGCCAGCAGCTTACTCCAGCGGGAGGGCTTTTCCGGGGAGCTGTTTTTT
-	-	TRBV7-3	TRBJ2-5	CASSSSSLETQYF	TGTGCCAGCAGCTCCTCCTCTTTAGAGACCCAGTACTTC
TRBD1	once	TRBV2	TRBJ1-5	CASRETGYSNQPQHF	TGTGCCAGCAGAGAGACAGGGTATAGCAATCAGCCCCAGCATTTT
-	-	TRBV6-5	TRBJ1-2	CATPPLEDYGYTF	TGTGCCACCCCCCCTTTGGAGGACTATGGCTACACCTTC
TRBD1	few	TRBV9	TRBJ2-7	CASSVGQGGYEQYF	TGTGCCAGCAGCGTGGGACAGGGAGGCTACGAGCAGTACTTC